These T cell receptor beta chains were read from a single sample in a study of human versus mouse CDR3 diversity and MHC coevolution. Using immunoSEQ multiplex PCR, the repertoire was profiled, and TCRdb retains in-frame clones only, with some absent. The sample lists about 77,000 clones; about 90% were seen once. What was sequenced was naive CD4+ T cells from blood. These TCRs come from a person between 25 and 70 years old in good health. CDR3s include the opening cysteine and the closing phenylalanine or tryptophan. The D gene is left open where the match is weak. Clone size is stated in some rows and not others, as once, few, many or a class when expanded.

cdr3_nt: TGTGCCTGGAGTGGGCAGAACAGGGAGGGAGCGAATCAGCCCCAGCATTTT; cdr3_aa: CAWSGQNREGANQPQHF; v_call: TRBV30; cdr3_length: 17; j_call: TRBJ1-5; d_call: -; clone_size: -
cdr3_nt: TGTGCCTGTCACGGCCTGGGACAGGTTTTTTCCGGGGAGCTGTTTTTT; cdr3_aa: CACHGLGQVFSGELFF; v_call: TRBV30; cdr3_length: 16; j_call: TRBJ2-2; d_call: TRBD1; clone_size: -
cdr3_nt: TGTGCCAGCAGTGCCGGGACAGTGAACACCGGGGAGCTGTTTTTT; cdr3_aa: CASSAGTVNTGELFF; v_call: TRBV2; cdr3_length: 15; j_call: TRBJ2-2; d_call: TRBD1; clone_size: -
cdr3_nt: TGTGCCACCAGCAGAGAGGGGCTAGGGGGATCCTACAATGAGCAGTTCTTC; cdr3_aa: CATSREGLGGSYNEQFF; v_call: TRBV15; cdr3_length: 17; j_call: TRBJ2-1; d_call: -; clone_size: -
cdr3_nt: TGTGCCAGCAGCCCCCAGGGCTTGGCGGGGGGGCGTGTCACAGATACGCAGTATTTT; cdr3_aa: CASSPQGLAGGRVTDTQYF; v_call: TRBV5-4; cdr3_length: 19; j_call: TRBJ2-3; d_call: TRBD2; clone_size: -
cdr3_nt: TGTGCCAGCAGCCAAGGCGCGTCCATGAACACTGAAGCTTTCTTT; cdr3_aa: CASSQGASMNTEAFF; v_call: TRBV14; cdr3_length: 15; j_call: TRBJ1-1; d_call: -; clone_size: few
cdr3_nt: TGCGCCAGCAATAGTATTGAAGAGACCCAGTACTTC; cdr3_aa: CASNSIEETQYF; v_call: TRBV5-1; cdr3_length: 12; j_call: TRBJ2-5; d_call: -; clone_size: once
cdr3_nt: TGTGCCAGCGGAAGGGGTGACCCTTTCGAGCAGTACTTC; cdr3_aa: CASGRGDPFEQYF; v_call: TRBV6-5; cdr3_length: 13; j_call: TRBJ2-7; d_call: -; clone_size: -
cdr3_nt: TGTGCCAGCAGTTTAGCGGGCAGAGCTTATGGCTACACCTTC; cdr3_aa: CASSLAGRAYGYTF; v_call: TRBV28; cdr3_length: 14; j_call: TRBJ1-2; d_call: -; clone_size: few
cdr3_nt: TGTGCCGGGGGGTCTAGTGGCGAGCAGTACTTC; cdr3_aa: CAGGSSGEQYF; v_call: TRBV30; cdr3_length: 11; j_call: TRBJ2-7; d_call: -; clone_size: -
cdr3_nt: TGCGCCAGCAGCCTAGTAAGGGTACAGGGGATAGATACGCAGTATTTT; cdr3_aa: CASSLVRVQGIDTQYF; v_call: TRBV4-1; cdr3_length: 16; j_call: TRBJ2-3; d_call: TRBD1; clone_size: -
cdr3_nt: TGCGCCAGCAGCACCGGCGGGGGCCCCCGCACAGATACGCAGTATTTT; cdr3_aa: CASSTGGGPRTDTQYF; v_call: TRBV5-1; cdr3_length: 16; j_call: TRBJ2-3; d_call: -; clone_size: -
cdr3_nt: TGCGCCAGCCGTACGGGGGGCTCGATCTCCTACAATGAGCAGTTCTTC; cdr3_aa: CASRTGGSISYNEQFF; v_call: TRBV5-1; cdr3_length: 16; j_call: TRBJ2-1; d_call: -; clone_size: -
cdr3_nt: TGTGCCAGCTCATCCGGGACAGGGGATTCCAATGAGCAGTTCTTC; cdr3_aa: CASSSGTGDSNEQFF; v_call: TRBV18; cdr3_length: 15; j_call: TRBJ2-1; d_call: TRBD1; clone_size: -
cdr3_nt: TGCGCCAGCAACCGGGGAGGGAATAATGAAAAACTGTTTTTT; cdr3_aa: CASNRGGNNEKLFF; v_call: TRBV4-1; cdr3_length: 14; j_call: TRBJ1-4; d_call: -; clone_size: -
cdr3_nt: TGCGCCAGCAGCCAAGATGAGAGACAGGGATATTCACCCCTCCACTTT; cdr3_aa: CASSQDERQGYSPLHF; v_call: TRBV4-1; cdr3_length: 16; j_call: TRBJ1-6; d_call: TRBD1; clone_size: -
cdr3_nt: TGTGCCAGCACCGGACAGGGAGACTCAGATACGCAGTATTTT; cdr3_aa: CASTGQGDSDTQYF; v_call: TRBV25-1; cdr3_length: 14; j_call: TRBJ2-3; d_call: TRBD1; clone_size: -
cdr3_nt: TGTGCCTGGAGGAGGGGGGGGTCCCTGAACACCGGGGAGCTGTTTTTT; cdr3_aa: CAWRRGGSLNTGELFF; v_call: TRBV30; cdr3_length: 16; j_call: TRBJ2-2; d_call: -; clone_size: few
cdr3_nt: TGCGCCAGCAGTGAGAATACGAGGGGGCGCGGAGAAAAACTGTTTTTT; cdr3_aa: CASSENTRGRGEKLFF; v_call: TRBV10-2; cdr3_length: 16; j_call: TRBJ1-4; d_call: TRBD1; clone_size: few
cdr3_nt: TGTGCCAGCAGCGGAAAAGACAGATACGAGCAGTACTTC; cdr3_aa: CASSGKDRYEQYF; v_call: TRBV5-5; cdr3_length: 13; j_call: TRBJ2-7; d_call: -; clone_size: -
cdr3_nt: TGTGCCAGTAGTGTTACCGGGACAGGGACTTCTGGAAACACCATATATTTT; cdr3_aa: CASSVTGTGTSGNTIYF; v_call: TRBV19; cdr3_length: 17; j_call: TRBJ1-3; d_call: TRBD1; clone_size: -
cdr3_nt: TGTGCCATCAGGGGACAGGGTTCGGACGAGCAGTACTTC; cdr3_aa: CAIRGQGSDEQYF; v_call: TRBV10-3; cdr3_length: 13; j_call: TRBJ2-7; d_call: TRBD1; clone_size: -
cdr3_nt: TGTGCCAGCCAGGGACTAGCGGGACCCAATGAGCAGTTCTTC; cdr3_aa: CASQGLAGPNEQFF; v_call: TRBV18; cdr3_length: 14; j_call: TRBJ2-1; d_call: TRBD2; clone_size: -
cdr3_nt: TGTGCCAGCAGCAAAGGAGGAGGGAACACTGAAGCTTTCTTT; cdr3_aa: CASSKGGGNTEAFF; v_call: TRBV21-1; cdr3_length: 14; j_call: TRBJ1-1; d_call: -; clone_size: -
cdr3_nt: TGTGCCAGCAACAATCAACAGGGATACGAGCAGTACTTC; cdr3_aa: CASNNQQGYEQYF; v_call: TRBV28; cdr3_length: 13; j_call: TRBJ2-7; d_call: -; clone_size: -
cdr3_nt: TGTGCCAGCAGCCCCCGGGACAACTTCAATTCACCCCTCCACTTT; cdr3_aa: CASSPRDNFNSPLHF; v_call: TRBV7-9; cdr3_length: 15; j_call: TRBJ1-6; d_call: -; clone_size: -
cdr3_nt: TGTGCCAGAAGTAAAACAGGGTACGAGTCCTATAATTCACCCCTCCACTTT; cdr3_aa: CARSKTGYESYNSPLHF; v_call: TRBV5-3; cdr3_length: 17; j_call: TRBJ1-6; d_call: -; clone_size: once
cdr3_nt: TGCAGCGGATCCACAGGGGCAAGCACAGATACGCAGTATTTT; cdr3_aa: CSGSTGASTDTQYF; v_call: TRBV29-1; cdr3_length: 14; j_call: TRBJ2-3; d_call: TRBD1; clone_size: -
cdr3_nt: TGTGCCAGCACGGTAGGGGGTGGGAACACTGAAGCTTTCTTT; cdr3_aa: CASTVGGGNTEAFF; v_call: TRBV2; cdr3_length: 14; j_call: TRBJ1-1; d_call: -; clone_size: -
cdr3_nt: TGTGCCAGCAGCTTAGGGGTCAGGGCCCAAGAGACCCAGTACTTC; cdr3_aa: CASSLGVRAQETQYF; v_call: TRBV7-9; cdr3_length: 15; j_call: TRBJ2-5; d_call: -; clone_size: -
cdr3_nt: TGCGCCAGCAGCTTGGCCATGGCTAGCGGCACAGATACGCAGTATTTT; cdr3_aa: CASSLAMASGTDTQYF; v_call: TRBV5-1; cdr3_length: 16; j_call: TRBJ2-3; d_call: -; clone_size: -
cdr3_nt: TGTGCCAGTACCACGACGTCAGGTTATAGCAATCAGCCCCAGCATTTT; cdr3_aa: CASTTTSGYSNQPQHF; v_call: TRBV19; cdr3_length: 16; j_call: TRBJ1-5; d_call: -; clone_size: -
cdr3_nt: TGTGCCAGCTGGACAGGGCAGGTAGGCAATCAGCCCCAGCATTTT; cdr3_aa: CASWTGQVGNQPQHF; v_call: TRBV19; cdr3_length: 15; j_call: TRBJ1-5; d_call: TRBD1; clone_size: -
cdr3_nt: TGTGCCAGCAGGCGTCAGAACACTGAAGCTTTCTTT; cdr3_aa: CASRRQNTEAFF; v_call: TRBV6-1; cdr3_length: 12; j_call: TRBJ1-1; d_call: -; clone_size: once
cdr3_nt: TGCAGCGTTGATTCAGGGGGCTTTGGCTACACCTTC; cdr3_aa: CSVDSGGFGYTF; v_call: TRBV29-1; cdr3_length: 12; j_call: TRBJ1-2; d_call: TRBD1; clone_size: -
cdr3_nt: TGTGCCAGCAGTTCGCCCGGAGAGACCCAGTACTTC; cdr3_aa: CASSSPGETQYF; v_call: TRBV6-5; cdr3_length: 12; j_call: TRBJ2-5; d_call: -; clone_size: -
cdr3_nt: TGTGCCAGCAGCCTTAGGGGTGAAAAACTGTTTTTT; cdr3_aa: CASSLRGEKLFF; v_call: TRBV7-2; cdr3_length: 12; j_call: TRBJ1-4; d_call: -; clone_size: few
cdr3_nt: TGTGCCAGCAGATCCAGCGGGACCAACAATGAGCAGTTCTTC; cdr3_aa: CASRSSGTNNEQFF; v_call: TRBV7-9; cdr3_length: 14; j_call: TRBJ2-1; d_call: TRBD2; clone_size: -